The T cell receptor (beta chain) under discussion was sequenced for a study of CD8+ T cells in alopecia areata. Study at large: Treated patients were given 5 to 10 mg oral tofacitinib twice daily. Notes on the study in general: Because one nonresponder was included, the link of baseline CD8+ expansion to response is considered uncertain. A great number of expanded lesional clones endured in scalp and blood during tofacitinib.

Trimming cost V 8 bases and J 1 base; bases outside gene matches: 7. CDR3 length: 13 amino acids. The germline gives CDR1 SQVTM, CDR2 ANQGSEA. A word on this clone: Its specificity is unknown.

Reverse transcription of extracted RNA yielded cDNA, which provided the sequencing template. Some clones are missing from TCRdb's copy, which holds only in-frame ones; the method was immunoSEQ multiplex PCR. The sample yields roughly 120,000 clones, roughly 58% seen once. Treatment: oral pan-JAK inhibitor, 5-10 mg twice daily. It was from PBMCs that CD4+ and CD8+ T cells were sorted. This receptor was obtained from a human donor with alopecia areata. This rearrangement joins TRBV29-1 to TRBJ2-7, with 8 positions matching TRBD1. Specimen: CD8+ T cells sorted from blood, collected at week 4, from a patient treated with tofacitinib. Written as DNA, the CDR3 is TGCAGCTCCCGGGACAGGTCATCCTACGAGCAGTACTTC. It encodes CSSRDRSSYEQYF.